A single sample gave rise to the 22 T cell receptor beta chains below, sequenced in a study of T cell changes during pregnancy in multiple sclerosis. Assay: immunoSEQ multiplex PCR; the TCRdb copy retains only in-frame clones and omits some. Of over 50,000 clones listed, roughly 90% were seen once; the top ten hold less than 0.65%. This sample comprised CD4+ T cells from peripheral blood mononuclear cells, obtained after pregnancy. The receptor source for this set is a female donor with multiple sclerosis, enrolled in a pregnancy study.

CDR3 sequence: CASSGTGTTEKLFF. The CDR3, as DNA: TGTGCCAGCAGCGGGACAGGCACCACTGAAAAACTGTTTTTT. The chain joins TRBV9 to TRBJ1-4; 7 nucleotides align to TRBD1. Trimming removed 3 bases from V and 7 bases from J; junction bases left unmatched: 6. The CDR3 is 14 residues long. Germline values: CDR1 SGDLS, CDR2 YYNGEE.

V and J are TRBV7-2 and TRBJ1-1, with 9 bases identical to TRBD1. This CDR3 region has 15 residues. Germline lookup yields CDR1 SGHTA and CDR2 FQGNSA. With V trimmed by 1 base and J by 5 bases, 5 bases remained unmatched. The CDR3 sequence: CASSLVGTGWTEAFF. In DNA form, the CDR3 reads TGTGCCAGCAGCTTAGTAGGGACAGGGTGGACTGAAGCTTTCTTT.

A few counts support this clone. The chain is built from TRBV10-3 and TRBJ1-3; D gene ambiguous. V lost 6 bases, J lost 0 bases, and 9 bases lay in between. Germline-derived CDR1 and CDR2 are ENHRY and SYGVKD. The CDR3 is 14 amino acids. CDR3 sequence (DNA): TGTGCCATCAGAGGAGACGGCTCTGGAAACACCATATATTTT. It yields the protein CAIRGDGSGNTIYF.

V and J are TRBV6-6 and TRBJ2-3; 8 nucleotides align to TRBD2. V was clipped by 6 bases and J by 6 bases; unmatched bases: 14. The CDR3 extends over 16 amino acids. The germline V gene has CDR1 MNHNY and CDR2 SVGAGI (reference sequence). CDR3 loop: CASSPTLGLVTDTQYF. Written as DNA, the CDR3 is TGTGCCAGCAGCCCAACTTTGGGACTAGTAACCGATACGCAGTATTTT.

This clone was seen a few times. The rearrangement uses TRBV29-1 and TRBJ1-2; D gene ambiguous. V lost 5 bases to trimming and J lost 0 bases, with 4 bases between them. The CDR3 is 11 residues long. The germline gives CDR1 SQVTM, CDR2 ANQGSEA. The CDR3 nucleotides are TGCAGCGTTCAGACTAACTATGGCTACACCTTC. Translating it yields CSVQTNYGYTF.

CDR3 nucleotide sequence: TGTGCCAGCAGCCCCGGGGGAGCGGCCAAAAACATTCAGTACTTC. Protein product: CASSPGGAAKNIQYF. The chain carries TRBV7-2 and TRBJ2-4, with D maybe TRBD2 (6 bases). The CDR3 runs to 15 residues. With 5 bases removed from V and 1 base from J, the gap between germline ends came to 12 bases. Germline V gene sequence: CDR1 SGHTA, CDR2 FQGNSA. The full variable domain, in which reference TRBV7-2 and TRBJ2-4 provide the parts outside the CDR3, is GAGVSQSPSNKVTEKGKDVELRCDPISGHTALYWYRQSLGQGLEFLIYFQGNSAPDKSGLPSDRFSAERTGGSVSTLTIQRTQQEDSAVYLCASSPGGAAKNIQYFGAGTRLSVL.

J is TRBJ1-5 and V is TRBV7-8; D call uncertain. V shed 1 base and J shed 10 bases, with 17 bases lying between them. The length of the CDR3 is 15 residues. The germline V gene has CDR1 SGHVS and CDR2 FQNEAQ. Here the CDR3 DNA reads TGTGCCAGCAGCTTAGGTTTGGCAGACAATCGACCCCAGCATTTT. This translates into CASSLGLADNRPQHF.

The chain carries TRBV9 and TRBJ1-3; possible D gene TRBD1, 5 bases. The CDR3 runs 14 residues. Germline lookup yields CDR1 SGDLS and CDR2 YYNGEE. Trimming took off 7 bases at V and 4 bases at J, with 15 bases between the two ends. The CDR3: CASGTGGLGNTIYF. For the CDR3, the DNA is TGTGCCAGCGGGACTGGAGGGTTGGGAAACACCATATATTTT.

This chain joins TRBV18 and TRBJ2-1; 13 bases agree with TRBD2. Unmatched junction bases numbered 3, after V lost 3 bases and J lost 4 bases. This CDR3 has 16 residues. From germline, CDR1 is KGHSH and CDR2 LQKENI. In nucleotides, the CDR3 is TGTGCCAGCTCACCGGCGGGACTAGCGGGATACAATGAGCAGTTCTTC. It codes for CASSPAGLAGYNEQFF.

V gene TRBV28 combines with J gene TRBJ2-5, with TRBD1 matching over 7 bases. The CDR3 is 13 residues long. Looked up from germline, CDR1 is MDHEN and CDR2 is SYDVKM. Unmatched junction bases numbered 4, after V lost 5 bases and J lost 4 bases. This CDR3 is CASSIQGRETQYF. In DNA form, the CDR3 reads TGTGCCAGCAGTATACAGGGGCGAGAGACCCAGTACTTC.

This chain uses TRBV9 with TRBJ2-1; D is possibly TRBD2 (6 bases). In germline, CDR1 is SGDLS, CDR2 YYNGEE. The CDR3 loop spans 14 amino acids. V lost 5 bases and J lost 3, with 12 bases in between. The CDR3 is CASRSGESYNEQFF. The CDR3 DNA is TGTGCCAGCAGATCGGGAGAGAGCTACAATGAGCAGTTCTTC.

The rearrangement links TRBV6-6 to TRBJ1-5, with TRBD1 matching over 7 bases. V was clipped by 2 bases and J by 5 bases; unmatched bases: 6. This CDR3 is 15 amino acids long. Germline V gene sequence: CDR1 MNHNY, CDR2 SVGAGI (reference sequence). The CDR3 sequence: CASSYPTGRDQPQHF. CDR3 in DNA: TGTGCCAGCAGTTACCCGACAGGGCGTGATCAGCCCCAGCATTTT.

The chain joins TRBV5-5 to TRBJ2-1; 14 nucleotides align to TRBD2. CDR3 length: 17 residues. Germline CDR1 reads SGHKS; CDR2 reads YYEKEE (reference sequence). Trimming cost V 1 base and J 4 bases; bases outside gene matches: 4. This CDR3 is CASSLSGTSGRYNEQFF. The DNA for the CDR3 is TGTGCCAGCAGCTTGTCCGGGACTAGCGGGAGATACAATGAGCAGTTCTTC.

This chain joins TRBV20-1 and TRBJ2-5, with D unresolved. The CDR3 length is 11 residues. Germline CDR1 reads DFQATT; CDR2 reads SNEGSKA (reference sequence). Trimming shortened V by 8 bases and J by 4 bases, and 11 bases separated the two germline ends. Here the CDR3 reads CSTKLRETQYF. The CDR3 DNA reads TGCAGTACTAAACTCCGAGAGACCCAGTACTTC.

The chain combines TRBV18 with TRBJ2-1, with TRBD2 identical over 11 bases. The germline gives CDR1 KGHSH, CDR2 LQKENI. V shed 2 bases, J shed 5 bases, and the junction held 5 bases outside the gene matches. This CDR3 has 16 residues. CDR3 loop: CASSPTFSGRDNEQFF. The CDR3 region has the DNA TGTGCCAGCTCACCAACCTTTAGCGGGAGGGACAATGAGCAGTTCTTC.

This chain connects TRBV10-1 to TRBJ2-7; D is unresolved. The CDR3 has 9 amino acids. V dropped 9 bases and J dropped 6 bases, with 6 bases sitting between them. The V gene's germline CDR1 is WNHNN and CDR2 SYGVQD (reference sequence). In DNA form, the CDR3 reads TGCGCCAGAAACTGCGAGCAGTACTTC. The encoded protein is CARNCEQYF.

The chain employs TRBV5-1 and TRBJ2-1; 9 bases match TRBD1. There are 13 residues in the CDR3. Germline V gives CDR1 SGHRS, CDR2 YFSETQ. Trimming cost V 4 bases and J 8 bases; bases outside gene matches: 4. DNA of the CDR3: TGCGCCAGCAGCGCGGGACAGGGCTATGAGCAGTTCTTC. Its translation: CASSAGQGYEQFF.

The chain uses TRBV2 and TRBJ1-1; 8 bases are shared with TRBD1. The junction had 10 bases not matched to a gene; V was cut back by 6 bases and J by 4 bases. Germline V gives CDR1 SNHLY, CDR2 FYNNEI. The CDR3 extends over 15 amino acids. The CDR3 DNA follows: TGTGCCAGCAGACGACAGGGGATTCTTCGCACTGAAGCTTTCTTT. This codes for CASRRQGILRTEAFF.

A few counts support this clone. This chain links TRBV2 with TRBJ1-5; no reliable D call. This CDR3 has 14 amino acids. The germline gives CDR1 SNHLY, CDR2 FYNNEI. Between the trimmed V and J ends, which lost 1 base and 3 bases, there was a span of 7 bases. CDR3 nucleotide sequence: TGTGCCAGCAGTGAAGATCTATACAATCAGCCCCAGCATTTT. This translates into CASSEDLYNQPQHF.

This chain links TRBV5-1 with TRBJ2-3, with 15 bases lining up with TRBD2. The germline V gene has CDR1 SGHRS and CDR2 YFSETQ. V shed 4 bases, J shed 7 bases, and the junction held 7 bases outside the gene matches. The CDR3 length is 16 residues. CDR3 sequence (DNA): TGCGCCAGCAGCAGGACTAGCGGGAGGGCCTGGAATACGCAGTATTTT. Amino acid sequence: CASSRTSGRAWNTQYF.

The chain carries TRBV7-2 and TRBJ1-5; tentatively, D is TRBD1 (6 bases). Trimming took 6 bases from V and 4 from J, leaving 13 bases between them. Germline V lookup: CDR1 SGHTA, CDR2 FQGNSA. This CDR3 is built from 14 residues. CDR3 nucleotide sequence: TGTGCCAGCAGTTCAACAGGGCCAAATCAGCCCCAGCATTTT. It encodes CASSSTGPNQPQHF.

The CDR3 is CASSLRLAGGEQYF. CDR3 bases: TGTGCCAGCAGCCTTCGACTAGCGGGAGGGGAGCAGTACTTC. This chain links TRBV28 with TRBJ2-7; TRBD2 agrees at 14 bases. The CDR3 is 14 amino acids. Germline V gene sequence: CDR1 MDHEN, CDR2 SYDVKM. V shed 6 bases and J 7 bases; nucleotides not matched to a gene: 5.